The TCR beta chain under discussion was sequenced for a study of blood T cell repertoires in COVID-19. Study summary: The origin of the acute and convalescent COVID-19 samples was the United States, Italy and Spain.

Clinical history as reported by participants underpinned cohort assignment. People in the exposed group encountered a COVID-19 case within 2 weeks before entering the study. In the original analysis: Reference gene primer amplification in the assay estimated nucleated cell counts. TCRdb's copy holds only in-frame clones and misses some; the assay was immunoSEQ multiplex PCR. Clonal size and the V and J genes are those of that table, whereas D and trimming came from the DNA. Of 350,000 to 400,000 clones listed, roughly nine tenths are singletons. What was sequenced was PBMCs or T cells enriched from blood (not recorded which). The origin of this receptor is a woman aged 40 to 49 who had been exposed to COVID-19.

CDR3: CASSSERQGRSSPLHF. CDR3 sequence (DNA): TGCGCCAGCAGCTCCGAACGACAGGGTCGGAGTTCACCCCTCCACTTT. The rearrangement joins TRBV5-1 to TRBJ1-6; TRBD1 agrees at 7 bases. Germline V CDR1 and CDR2: SGHRS, YFSETQ. The length of the CDR3 is 16 residues. V gave up 3 bases and J gave up 9 bases; unmatched junction bases: 12.